The 16 T cell receptor beta chains below come from one sample, sequenced in a study of cytomegalovirus exposure and HLA in healthy donors (dated 2017 in TCRdb). Preparation of the library involved the immunoSEQ multiplex PCR assay. TCRdb carries this immuneACCESS record with in-frame sequences only. Its versions omit some clonotypes, under half of them owing to an unresolved V gene in the studies checked, with the rest unexplained. Recorded for this sample are under 200,000 clones; less than 95% of them occurred a single time. The ten largest clones take up roughly 3% of the sample. The sequencing input was PBMCs. These TCRs come from a woman aged 18-35 years in good health and CMV-seropositive.

V gene TRBV7-2 combines with J gene TRBJ1-1; TRBD1 might be the D (5 bases). CDR1 and CDR2 (germline): SGHTA, FQGNSA. The CDR3 extends over 15 amino acids. Trimming removed 4 bases at V and 4 bases at J, with 16 bases between. CDR3 sequence reads: CASSSQTRVATEAFF. The CDR3 bases are TGTGCCAGCAGCTCCCAAACCAGGGTTGCCACTGAAGCTTTCTTT.

The CDR3 region has the DNA TGCAGTGCTGGGCAAAGAGATGGCTACACCTTC. Protein product: CSAGQRDGYTF. This sequence joins TRBV20-1 and TRBJ1-2; D ambiguous. This CDR3 has 11 residues. Trimming removed 5 bases from V and 6 bases from J, with 10 bases in between. CDR1 is DFQATT and CDR2 is SNEGSKA in the germline V gene (reference sequence).

The genes are TRBV5-4 and TRBJ2-7; the D gene is possibly TRBD2 (6 bases). The ends were cut back, 0 bases at V and 6 bases at J, with 7 bases in the middle. The CDR3 is made up of 12 amino acids. Germline-derived CDR1 and CDR2 are SGHNT and YYREEE (reference sequence). CDR3 residues: CASSLGGAEQYF. CDR3 bases: TGTGCCAGCAGCTTGGGCGGGGCCGAGCAGTACTTC.

This clone was recorded once. V gene TRBV7-2 combines with J gene TRBJ1-6; weak D call: TRBD1 (6 bases). The CDR3 runs 15 residues. V was pared by 4 bases and J by 9 bases, with 16 bases between. From germline, CDR1 is SGHTA and CDR2 FQGNSA. The CDR3 spells CASSWDTSSGSPLHF. The CDR3 nucleotides read TGTGCCAGCAGCTGGGACACCTCTAGTGGTTCACCCCTCCACTTT. Filled out from reference TRBV7-2 and TRBJ1-6, the complete variable domain reads GAGVSQSPSNKVTEKGKDVELRCDPISGHTALYWYRQSLGQGLEFLIYFQGNSAPDKSGLPSDRFSAERTGGSVSTLTIQRTQQEDSAVYLCASSWDTSSGSPLHFGNGTRLTVT.

The CDR3 loop is CASRHGGGSYEQYF. The CDR3, as DNA: TGTGCCAGCAGACACGGGGGGGGATCCTACGAGCAGTACTTC. The genes are TRBV2 and TRBJ2-7, with 8 bases matching TRBD2. Per the germline V gene, CDR1 is SNHLY and CDR2 is FYNNEI. This CDR3 is 14 amino acids long. V lost 6 bases, J lost 1 base, and 5 bases stayed unmatched.

This rearrangement joins TRBV5-1 to TRBJ1-4, with a possible D match to TRBD1 (6 bases). Germline CDR1 and CDR2: SGHRS and YFSETQ. The CDR3 length is 15 residues. V gave up 5 bases and J gave up 0 bases, with 11 bases separating them. CDR3 protein: CASRGGAPTNEKLFF. DNA for the CDR3: TGCGCCAGCAGGGGGGGGGCACCAACTAATGAAAAACTGTTTTTT. Together with reference TRBV5-1 and TRBJ1-4, the CDR3 gives the full variable domain: KAGVTQTPRYLIKTRGQQVTLSCSPISGHRSVSWYQQTPGQGLQFLFEYFSETQRNKGNFPGRFSGRQFSNSRSEMNVSTLELGDSALYLCASRGGAPTNEKLFFGSGTQLSVL.

The rearrangement links TRBV19 to TRBJ2-7, with 11 positions matching TRBD2. The CDR3 spans 19 residues. V trimming: 6 bases; J trimming: 0 bases; junction bases outside the gene matches: 16. CDR1 LNHDA and CDR2 SQIVND come from the germline V gene (reference sequence). CDR3 nucleotides: TGTGCCAGTAGCGGAGCGACTAGCGGGGCCGTCTTGAACTCCTACGAGCAGTACTTC. Translation: CASSGATSGAVLNSYEQYF.

This chain joins TRBV4-1 and TRBJ2-4; D unclear. Trimming took off 2 bases at V and 2 bases at J, with 4 bases between the two ends. The CDR3 loop spans 13 amino acids. Germline V gene lookup returns CDR1 MGHRA and CDR2 YSYEKL. CDR3 protein: CASSQYPKNIQYF. CDR3 DNA sequence: TGCGCCAGCAGCCAATATCCCAAAAACATTCAGTACTTC.

The V call is TRBV4-1, the J call TRBJ2-1; 7 nucleotides line up with TRBD1. The germline CDR1 and CDR2 sequences are MGHRA and YSYEKL. The length of the CDR3 is 17 residues. With 0 bases clipped from V and 7 bases from J, the junction kept 12 bases outside the gene matches. CDR3 loop: CASSQDREGAFGNEQFF. The CDR3 bases are TGCGCCAGCAGCCAAGATCGAGAGGGGGCGTTTGGGAATGAGCAGTTCTTC.

The V call is TRBV5-4, the J call TRBJ1-2; D remains ambiguous. Trimming shortened V by 4 bases and J by 2 bases, and 15 bases separated the two germline ends. Germline lookup yields CDR1 SGHNT and CDR2 YYREEE (reference sequence). The CDR3 has 15 residues. CDR3 region: CASSPGPHTNYGYTF. CDR3 in DNA: TGTGCCAGCAGCCCAGGTCCTCACACAAACTATGGCTACACCTTC.

The DNA of the CDR3 is TGTGCCAGCTCACCCTGGACTAGCGGGAGAGGCTTGACCGGGGAGCTGTTTTTT. Translated: CASSPWTSGRGLTGELFF. The rearrangement links TRBV18 to TRBJ2-2, with TRBD2 identical over 13 bases. The CDR3 sequence is 18 residues long. The V segment lost 3 bases and the J segment 5 bases; nucleotides outside the gene matches: 9. From germline, CDR1 is KGHSH and CDR2 LQKENI.

The V call is TRBV4-1, the J call TRBJ1-5; a possible D gene is TRBD1 (5 bases). The CDR3 runs 17 residues. V was pared by 0 bases and J by 6 bases, with 18 bases between. Germline-derived CDR1 and CDR2 are MGHRA and YSYEKL. The CDR3 DNA is TGCGCCAGCAGCCAAGATGGGGCAGACGAGTCAGGTCAGCCCCAGCATTTT. As protein: CASSQDGADESGQPQHF.

The rearrangement uses TRBV7-2 and TRBJ2-7, with 8 bases matching TRBD2. The CDR3 loop spans 15 amino acids. The germline V gene encodes CDR1 SGHTA and CDR2 FQGNSA. The V segment lost 4 bases and the J segment 2 bases; nucleotides outside the gene matches: 7. CDR3: CASSWSAGGAYEQYF. CDR3 in DNA: TGTGCCAGCAGCTGGTCGGCGGGGGGAGCCTACGAGCAGTACTTC.

Only one count was recorded for this clone. The sample has other DNA sequences that encode this CDR3 too. This chain connects TRBV30 to TRBJ1-1, with a weak D call TRBD1 (5 bases). V shed 0 bases and J shed 5 bases, with 7 bases lying between them. This CDR3 has 12 amino acids. The germline gives CDR1 GTSNPN, CDR2 SVGIG (reference sequence). As DNA, the CDR3 is TGTGCCTGGAGTGTAAGGGGAACTGAAGCTTTCTTT. Its protein is CAWSVRGTEAFF.

This clone has just one count. V usage is TRBV5-1 and J usage is TRBJ1-2; TRBD1 is a possible D gene (5 bases). In germline, CDR1 is SGHRS, CDR2 YFSETQ. The CDR3 has 13 residues. Trimming pared 7 bases from V and 4 bases from J, leaving 14 bases between. The CDR3 reads CASGYRLPYGYTF. The CDR3 DNA sequence: TGCGCCAGCGGATACAGGCTACCCTATGGCTACACCTTC.

The chain is built from TRBV30 and TRBJ2-7; TRBD2 might be the D (6 bases). The V end lost 7 bases, the J end lost 1 base, and 14 bases lay between the germline ends. This CDR3 contains 13 residues. CDR1 is GTSNPN and CDR2 is SVGIG in the germline V gene (reference sequence). In nucleotides, the CDR3 is TGTGCCTCCTCGGAGGGGTCTTCCTACGAGCAGTACTTC. Its translation: CASSEGSSYEQYF.